This T cell receptor (beta chain) was recovered during a study of cytomegalovirus exposure and HLA in healthy donors. Per the germline V gene, CDR1 is SNHLY and CDR2 is FYNNEI. The V end lost 4 bases, the J end lost 1 base, and 4 bases lay between the germline ends. The CDR3 is 13 residues long. Primers: 60 Vbeta forward and 13 Jbeta reverse. As processed by the authors: The authors later counted some 76 million unique TCR beta chains, approximately 12 million of them shared. Some clones are missing from TCRdb's copy, which holds only in-frame ones; the method was immunoSEQ multiplex PCR. The DNA gave D and trimming, while V, J and clone size come from that table. The top ten hold around 4% of the sample, which has fewer than 300,000 clones, about nine tenths seen once. With regard to this clone: Its target is not known.

Study outcomes and limitations: Data from an earlier analysis indicated that most TCR beta V segments were productive either about 90% or about 30% of the time. When a later analysis was performed, an Asian-associated ancestry cluster reportedly had fewer N-insertions than the approximately 680-donor mean.

This receptor was identified in a man aged 35 to 55 in good health and CMV-seropositive. This chain links TRBV2 with TRBJ2-2; D remains ambiguous. Material: PBMCs. CDR3 bases: TGTGCCAGCAGTGGCGGGAACACCGGGGAGCTGTTTTTT. Translating it yields CASSGGNTGELFF.